This is a list of T cell receptor beta chains from one sample in a study of multiple sclerosis patients with progressive multifocal leukoencephalopathy. The repertoire was sequenced with immunoSEQ multiplex PCR; TCRdb's copy has only in-frame clones and lacks some. The sample includes more than 25,000 clones, 70% to 90% of them seen just once. Sequences were obtained from PBMCs. The source of these receptors is a human donor with multiple sclerosis. The CDR3 runs from the conserved cysteine through the conserved F or W. Each record gives: D gene, V gene, clone size, J gene, CDR3 DNA, CDR3 protein. D genes are given only for firm matches. Some rows have no size entry. The others give once, few or many, or a class for an expanded clone.

>.|TRBV7-9|.|TRBJ2-2
TGTGCCAGCAGCTTAGGAAGAGGGGGGACCGGGGAGCTGTTTTTT
CASSLGRGGTGELFF
>TRBD1|TRBV29-1|.|TRBJ1-2
TGCAGCGTCGGTAGCCGGGACAGCAATGGCTACACCTTC
CSVGSRDSNGYTF
>TRBD2|TRBV7-3|.|TRBJ2-3
TGTGCCAGCAGCCCCGGACTAGCGCGCACAGATACGCAGTATTTT
CASSPGLARTDTQYF
>.|TRBV9|.|TRBJ1-5
TGTGCCAGCAGCGTAATGGAAAATCAGCCCCAGCATTTT
CASSVMENQPQHF
>TRBD1|TRBV7-2|.|TRBJ1-4
TGTGCCAGCAGCCCGGACAGGCAAAAACTGTTTTTT
CASSPDRQKLFF
>.|TRBV5-8|.|TRBJ1-2
TGTGCCAGCAGTCCGACCTCTAACTATGGCTACACCTTC
CASSPTSNYGYTF
>TRBD2|TRBV9|.|TRBJ2-3
TGTGCCAGCAGCGTATCGAGCGGGGGGGCGGCAGATACGCAGTATTTT
CASSVSSGGAADTQYF
>.|TRBV27|.|TRBJ1-1
TGTGCCAGCAGCCCCCAGGTGAACACTGAAGCTTTCTTT
CASSPQVNTEAFF
>.|TRBV29-1|once|TRBJ1-1
TGCAGCGTTCCGAGGTCCACTGGGAACACTGAAGCTTTCTTT
CSVPRSTGNTEAFF
>TRBD1|TRBV7-3|.|TRBJ1-5
TGTGCCAGCAGCTTAACGAGGGGACAGGAACCCAATCAGCCCCAGCATTTT
CASSLTRGQEPNQPQHF
>.|TRBV25-1|.|TRBJ1-1
TGTGCCAGCAGTTTATCTGGGGGAGCTTTCTTT
CASSLSGGAFF
>.|TRBV5-1|.|TRBJ2-7
TGCGCCAGCAGCCCCAGGGCTTCCTACGAGCAGTACTTC
CASSPRASYEQYF
>TRBD1|TRBV7-2|once|TRBJ2-7
TGTGCCAGCAGCCCTCAGGGACAGAACTACGAGCAGTACTTC
CASSPQGQNYEQYF
>.|TRBV13|few|TRBJ1-6
TGTGCCAGCAGCTTAGGCCCAAGGAGCTCCTATAATTCACCCCTCCACTTT
CASSLGPRSSYNSPLHF
>.|TRBV7-9|.|TRBJ1-2
TGTGCCAGCAGCCCCCCGACCGCAAACTATGGCTACACCTTC
CASSPPTANYGYTF